This section outlines one TCR beta chain sequence together with its context. Antigen: not known. This sample was taken from a study of cytomegalovirus exposure and HLA in healthy donors. This CDR3 is 14 amino acids long. Germline-derived CDR1 and CDR2 are MNHNS and SASEGT. J was trimmed by 2 bases and V by 6 bases; bases with no gene match: 6. Points from the study as a whole: Later examination showed HLA-associated TCR beta chains had greater clonal expansion than equally common others. Overall, about 160 TCR beta chains were annotated as cytomegalovirus-associated. Sequencing had likely introduced a cluster of highly shared sequence variants as an artifact. TRBV6-2, TRBV6-3 and other indistinguishable V segments were excluded.

Vbeta (60) and Jbeta (13) primers were used in the PCR. Produced via immunoSEQ multiplex PCR; TCRdb's table is partial and in-frame only. The table shows about 97,000 clones, with around 83% occurring only once. The sequenced sample consisted of PBMCs. The chain uses TRBV6-1 and TRBJ2-7; TRBD2 agrees at 8 bases. This TCR was sampled from a young man in good health and CMV-seronegative. CDR3 in DNA: TGTGCCAGCAGAAGCGGGAGTCTAACCTACGAGCAGTACTTC. It encodes CASRSGSLTYEQYF.